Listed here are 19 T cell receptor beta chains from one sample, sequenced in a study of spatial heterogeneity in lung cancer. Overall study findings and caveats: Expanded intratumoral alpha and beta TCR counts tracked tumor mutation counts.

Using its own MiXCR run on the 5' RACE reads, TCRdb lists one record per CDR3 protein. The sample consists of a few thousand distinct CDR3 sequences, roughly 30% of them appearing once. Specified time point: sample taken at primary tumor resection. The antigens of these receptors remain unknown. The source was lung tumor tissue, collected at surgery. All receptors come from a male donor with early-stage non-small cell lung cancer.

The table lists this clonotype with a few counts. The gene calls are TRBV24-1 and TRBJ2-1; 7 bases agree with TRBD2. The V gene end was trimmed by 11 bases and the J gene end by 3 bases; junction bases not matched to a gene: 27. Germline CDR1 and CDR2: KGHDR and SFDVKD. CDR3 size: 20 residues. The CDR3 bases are TGTGCCATCGCCCGGGGGGAAGGGGATCCGTTAGGTCACATCTACAATGAGCAGTTCTTC. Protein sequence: CAIARGEGDPLGHIYNEQFF.

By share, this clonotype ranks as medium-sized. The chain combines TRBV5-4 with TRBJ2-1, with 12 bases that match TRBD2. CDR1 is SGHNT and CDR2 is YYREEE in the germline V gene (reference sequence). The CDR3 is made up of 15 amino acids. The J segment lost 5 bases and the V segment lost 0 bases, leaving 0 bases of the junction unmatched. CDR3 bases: TGTGCCAGCAGCTTGGCTAGCGGGGGGGACAATGAGCAGTTCTTC. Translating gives CASSLASGGDNEQFF.

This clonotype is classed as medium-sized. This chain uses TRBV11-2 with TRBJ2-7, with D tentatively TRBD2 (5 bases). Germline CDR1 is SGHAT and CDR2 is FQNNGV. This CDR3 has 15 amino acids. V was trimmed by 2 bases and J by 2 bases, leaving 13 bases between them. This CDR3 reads CASSLTRAGTYEQYF. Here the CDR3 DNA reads TGTGCCAGCAGCTTAACGAGGGCAGGCACCTACGAGCAGTACTTC.

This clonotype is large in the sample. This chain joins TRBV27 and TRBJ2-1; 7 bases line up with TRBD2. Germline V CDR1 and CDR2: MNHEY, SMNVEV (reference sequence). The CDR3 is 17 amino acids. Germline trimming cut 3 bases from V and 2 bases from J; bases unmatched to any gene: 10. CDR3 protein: CASSFRATSHPYNEQFF. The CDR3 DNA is TGTGCCAGCAGTTTCCGGGCGACTAGCCATCCCTACAATGAGCAGTTCTTC.

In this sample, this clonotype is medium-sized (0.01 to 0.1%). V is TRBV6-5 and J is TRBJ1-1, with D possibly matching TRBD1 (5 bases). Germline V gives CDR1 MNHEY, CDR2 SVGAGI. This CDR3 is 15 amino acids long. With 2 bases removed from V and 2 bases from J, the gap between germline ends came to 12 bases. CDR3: CASSYGARKNTEAFF. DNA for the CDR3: TGTGCCAGCAGTTACGGGGCGAGGAAAAACACTGAAGCTTTCTTT.

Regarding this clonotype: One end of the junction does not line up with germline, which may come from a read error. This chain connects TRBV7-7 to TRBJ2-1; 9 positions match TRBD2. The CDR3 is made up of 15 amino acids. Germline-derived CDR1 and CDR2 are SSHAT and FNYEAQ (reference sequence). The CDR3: CASSPSGISYNEQFF. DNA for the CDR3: TGTGCTAGCAGCCCTAGCGGGATCTCCTACAATGAGCAGTTCTTC.

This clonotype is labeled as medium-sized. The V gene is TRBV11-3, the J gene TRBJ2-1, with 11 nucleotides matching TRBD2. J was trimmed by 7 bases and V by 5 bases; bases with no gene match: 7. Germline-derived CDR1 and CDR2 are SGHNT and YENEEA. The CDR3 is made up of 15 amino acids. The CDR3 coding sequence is TGTGCCAGCAGCCCAAGGGCTAGCGGGGGGAATGAGCAGTTCTTC. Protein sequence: CASSPRASGGNEQFF.

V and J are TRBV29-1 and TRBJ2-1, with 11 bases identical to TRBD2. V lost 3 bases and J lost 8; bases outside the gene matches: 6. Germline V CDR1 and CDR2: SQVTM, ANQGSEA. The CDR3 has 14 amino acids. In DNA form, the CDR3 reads TGCAGCGTTGAGGAACTAGCGGGGGAGTATGAGCAGTTCTTC. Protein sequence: CSVEELAGEYEQFF.

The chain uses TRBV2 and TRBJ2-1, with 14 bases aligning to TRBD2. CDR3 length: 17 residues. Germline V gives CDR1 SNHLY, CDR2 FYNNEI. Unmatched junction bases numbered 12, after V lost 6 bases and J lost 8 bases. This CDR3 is CASSTTGTSGSRDEQFF. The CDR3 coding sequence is TGTGCCAGCAGCACGACCGGGACTAGCGGGAGCAGGGATGAGCAGTTCTTC.

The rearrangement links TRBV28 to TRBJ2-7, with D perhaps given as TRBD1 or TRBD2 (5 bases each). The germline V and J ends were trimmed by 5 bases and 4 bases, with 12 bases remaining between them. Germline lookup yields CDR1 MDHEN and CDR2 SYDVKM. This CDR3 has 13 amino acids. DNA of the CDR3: TGTGCCAGCAGTCCCGGGGCGGCTTACGAGCAGTACTTC. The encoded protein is CASSPGAAYEQYF.

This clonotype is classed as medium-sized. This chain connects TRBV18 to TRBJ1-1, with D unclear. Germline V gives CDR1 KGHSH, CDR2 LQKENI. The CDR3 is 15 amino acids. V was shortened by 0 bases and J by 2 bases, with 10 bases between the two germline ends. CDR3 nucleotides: TGTGCCAGCTCACCACCTGGACGTGACAACACTGAAGCTTTCTTT. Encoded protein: CASSPPGRDNTEAFF.

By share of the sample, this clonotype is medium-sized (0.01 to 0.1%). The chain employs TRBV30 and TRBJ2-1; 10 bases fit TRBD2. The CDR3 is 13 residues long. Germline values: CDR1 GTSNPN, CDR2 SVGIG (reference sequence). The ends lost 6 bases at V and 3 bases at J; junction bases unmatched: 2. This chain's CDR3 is CACSSGSYNEQFF. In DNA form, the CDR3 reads TGTGCCTGCTCTAGCGGGAGCTACAATGAGCAGTTCTTC.

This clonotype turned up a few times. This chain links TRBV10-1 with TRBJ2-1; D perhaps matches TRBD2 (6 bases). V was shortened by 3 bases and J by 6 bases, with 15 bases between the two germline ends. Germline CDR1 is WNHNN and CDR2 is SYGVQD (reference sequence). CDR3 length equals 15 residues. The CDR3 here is CASSDTGTGGNEQFF. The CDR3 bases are TGCGCCAGCAGTGACACCGGGACCGGGGGCAATGAGCAGTTCTTC.

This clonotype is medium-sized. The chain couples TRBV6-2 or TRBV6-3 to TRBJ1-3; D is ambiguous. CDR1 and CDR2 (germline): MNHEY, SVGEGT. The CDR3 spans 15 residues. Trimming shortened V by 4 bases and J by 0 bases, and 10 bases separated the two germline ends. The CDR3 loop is CASSSTADSGNTIYF. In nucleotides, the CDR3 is TGTGCCAGCAGTTCGACGGCGGACTCTGGAAACACCATATATTTT.

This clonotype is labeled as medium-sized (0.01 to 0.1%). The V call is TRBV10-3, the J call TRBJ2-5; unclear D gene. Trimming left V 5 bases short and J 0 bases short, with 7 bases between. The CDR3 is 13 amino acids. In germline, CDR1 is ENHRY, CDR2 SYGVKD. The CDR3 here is CAISTDDQETQYF. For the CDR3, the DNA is TGTGCCATCAGTACAGATGACCAAGAGACCCAGTACTTC.

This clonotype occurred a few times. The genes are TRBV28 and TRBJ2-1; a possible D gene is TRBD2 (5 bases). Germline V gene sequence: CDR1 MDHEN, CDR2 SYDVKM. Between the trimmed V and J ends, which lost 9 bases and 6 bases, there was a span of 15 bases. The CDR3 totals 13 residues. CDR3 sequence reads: CASSGITFNEQFF. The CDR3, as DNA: TGTGCCAGTTCCGGGATAACTTTCAATGAGCAGTTCTTC. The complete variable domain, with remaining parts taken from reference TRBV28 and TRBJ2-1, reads DVKVTQSSRYLVKRTGEKVFLECVQDMDHENMFWYRQDPGLGLRLIYFSYDVKMKEKGDIPEGYSVSREKKERFSLILESASTNQTSMYLCASSGITFNEQFFGPGTRLTVL.

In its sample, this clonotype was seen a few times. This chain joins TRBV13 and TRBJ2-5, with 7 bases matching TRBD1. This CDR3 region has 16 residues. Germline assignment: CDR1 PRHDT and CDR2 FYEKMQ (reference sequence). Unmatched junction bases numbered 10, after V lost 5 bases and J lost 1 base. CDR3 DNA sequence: TGTGCCAGCAGCCCCAGGGGGTCAAGTCTCCAAGAGACCCAGTACTTC. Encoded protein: CASSPRGSSLQETQYF.

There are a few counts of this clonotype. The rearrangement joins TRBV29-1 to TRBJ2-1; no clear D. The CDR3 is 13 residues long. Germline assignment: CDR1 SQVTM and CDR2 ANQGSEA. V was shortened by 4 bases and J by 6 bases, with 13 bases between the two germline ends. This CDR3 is CSVGFTWGNEQFF. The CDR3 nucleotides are TGCAGCGTTGGCTTTACCTGGGGCAATGAGCAGTTCTTC.

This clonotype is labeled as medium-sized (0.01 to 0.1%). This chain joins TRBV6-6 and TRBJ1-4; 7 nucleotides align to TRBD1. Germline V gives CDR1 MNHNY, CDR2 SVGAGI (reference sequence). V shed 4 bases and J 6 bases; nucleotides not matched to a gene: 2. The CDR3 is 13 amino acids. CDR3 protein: CASSSTGYEKLFF. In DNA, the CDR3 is TGTGCCAGCAGTTCGACAGGGTATGAAAAACTGTTTTTT.